This entry lists 2 T cell receptor beta chains sequenced from one sample in a study of blood T cell repertoires in COVID-19. Assay: immunoSEQ multiplex PCR; the TCRdb copy retains only in-frame clones and omits some. The table has around 300,000 clones, 80% to 90% seen once. Sequencing was performed on peripheral blood. The receptors come from a woman in her 30s with active or convalescent COVID-19.

The gene calls are TRBV12-2 and TRBJ2-3; the D call in the table, TRBD1, was not verified against the DNA. TRBV12-2 counts as a pseudogene. The CDR3 runs 15 residues. The CDR3 bases are TGTGCAAGTCGCCAGCTCCAGGGGAAGAAAGATACGCAGTATTTT. Protein product: CASRQLQGKKDTQYF.

This clone came up a few times. The chain employs TRBV10-3 and TRBJ1-1; D call uncertain. From germline, CDR1 is ENHRY and CDR2 SYGVKD. This CDR3 has 12 amino acids. Trimming cost V 4 bases and J 6 bases, with 9 bases left between them. CDR3 sequence reads: CAISGHAAEAFF. CDR3 coding DNA: TGTGCCATCAGTGGACACGCCGCTGAAGCTTTCTTT.